The 32 T cell receptor beta chains below were found in one sample sequenced in a study of Ad26.COV2.S vaccination and SARS-CoV-2 variants. Sequencing used immunoSEQ multiplex PCR; TCRdb keeps in-frame clones, though not all of them. Among about 400,000 clones listed, approximately 90% were seen once. Treatment meaning: 19 received Ad26.COV2.S at low or high dose, single or two shots; five or six received placebo; per-sample allocation not given. Sampling took place 63 days after the first vaccine or placebo injection. Source: peripheral blood, taken in a trial of Ad26.COV2.S vaccine versus placebo. The source is a person between 18 and 65 years old who received the Ad26.COV2.S COVID-19 vaccine or a placebo.

The V call is TRBV6-2 or TRBV6-3, the J call TRBJ1-1; D remains ambiguous. This CDR3 has 13 residues. The germline V and J ends were trimmed by 6 bases and 1 base, with 9 bases remaining between them. Germline CDR1 is MNHEY and CDR2 is SVGEGT. The CDR3 nucleotides are TGTGCCAGCAGCCCGCCGGGGAACACTGAAGCTTTCTTT. This gives the protein CASSPPGNTEAFF.

This clone appeared a few times. The chain joins TRBV7-2 to TRBJ1-1, with unresolved D. The CDR3 loop spans 13 amino acids. The ends were cut back, 4 bases at V and 4 bases at J, with 10 bases in the middle. Germline V gives CDR1 SGHTA, CDR2 FQGNSA. This chain's CDR3 is CASSSYIPTEAFF. The CDR3 nucleotides are TGTGCCAGCAGCTCGTACATACCCACTGAAGCTTTCTTT.

This sequence joins TRBV7-9 and TRBJ2-7; 9 bases are shared with TRBD1. The germline CDR1 and CDR2 sequences are SEHNR and FQNEAQ (reference sequence). Losses at the gene ends were 3 bases for V and 3 bases for J; bases not matched to a gene: 6. The CDR3 runs 15 residues. This chain's CDR3 is CASSFAGTGFYEQYF. DNA for the CDR3: TGTGCCAGCAGCTTCGCCGGGACAGGGTTCTACGAGCAGTACTTC. Full variable domain (remainder filled in from reference TRBV7-9 and TRBJ2-7): DTGVSQNPRHKITKRGQNVTFRCDPISEHNRLYWYRQTLGQGPEFLTYFQNEAQLEKSRLLSDRFSAERPKGSFSTLEIQRTEQGDSAMYLCASSFAGTGFYEQYFGPGTRLTVT.

The chain employs TRBV6-5 and TRBJ2-7, with D hard to call. This CDR3 spans 11 amino acids. Germline-derived CDR1 and CDR2 are MNHEY and SVGAGI. Trimming left V 6 bases short and J 5 bases short, with 8 bases between. CDR3 DNA sequence: TGTGCCAGCAGGGCCCAAGACGAGCAGTACTTC. Its translation: CASRAQDEQYF.

V usage is TRBV7-2 and J usage is TRBJ1-1, with 7 bases fitting TRBD1. Germline-derived CDR1 and CDR2 are SGHTA and FQGNSA. The CDR3 spans 13 residues. V was clipped by 2 bases and J by 4 bases; unmatched bases: 1. CDR3 protein: CASSLTGVTEAFF. The CDR3 nucleotides read TGTGCCAGCAGCTTAACAGGGGTCACTGAAGCTTTCTTT.

This chain links TRBV6-4 with TRBJ2-2, with unresolved D. V lost 2 bases and J 6 bases, leaving 10 bases between the germline ends. The germline V gene has CDR1 MRHNA and CDR2 SNTAGT. The CDR3 is 14 amino acids. The CDR3 nucleotides read TGTGCCAGCAGTGACGCAGGTGAAGCCGGGGAGCTGTTTTTT. This sequence encodes CASSDAGEAGELFF.

The V call is TRBV7-8, the J call TRBJ1-2; D unclear. The CDR3 covers 15 residues. Germline-derived CDR1 and CDR2 are SGHVS and FQNEAQ. Deletions cut 2 bases from V and 5 bases from J, with 15 bases between. Here the CDR3 reads CASSLQEGLGYGYTF. The CDR3 coding sequence is TGTGCCAGCAGCTTACAAGAGGGTTTGGGATATGGCTACACCTTC.

This clone was counted ten times or more. This rearrangement joins TRBV10-3 to TRBJ1-1, with unresolved D. The CDR3 is 14 residues long. Trimming removed 4 bases at V and 6 bases at J, with 15 bases between. Germline CDR1 is ENHRY and CDR2 is SYGVKD. The CDR3 DNA follows: TGTGCCATCAGTGCCCACGGAATGTCCCCTGAAGCTTTCTTT. Amino acid sequence: CAISAHGMSPEAFF.

The V call is TRBV27, the J call TRBJ2-3; 12 nucleotides line up with TRBD2. The CDR3 spans 20 residues. The trim removed 4 bases at V and 0 bases at J, leaving 14 bases unmatched. Germline-derived CDR1 and CDR2 are MNHEY and SMNVEV (reference sequence). Here the CDR3 DNA reads TGTGCCAGCAGTTCGCATCTTCGACTAGCGGGGGCCTCTAGCACAGATACGCAGTATTTT. Protein: CASSSHLRLAGASSTDTQYF.

The chain couples TRBV6-5 to TRBJ2-3; 8 bases map to TRBD2. CDR1 and CDR2 (germline): MNHEY, SVGAGI. The CDR3 extends over 13 amino acids. The V and J ends lost 6 bases and 4 bases, in that order; junction bases with no gene match: 3. DNA for the CDR3: TGTGCCAGCAGGTTAGCGGGGCCAGATACGCAGTATTTT. This codes for CASRLAGPDTQYF.

This clone was detected only a few times. V gene TRBV4-1 combines with J gene TRBJ1-1; D not certain. V gave up 0 bases and J gave up 0 bases, with 5 bases separating them. The germline V gene encodes CDR1 MGHRA and CDR2 YSYEKL. The length of the CDR3 is 14 residues. CDR3 in amino acids: CASSQDQVNTEAFF. DNA for the CDR3: TGCGCCAGCAGCCAAGATCAGGTGAACACTGAAGCTTTCTTT.

This chain joins TRBV29-1 and TRBJ1-1; D uncertain. CDR1 and CDR2 from the germline V gene are SQVTM and ANQGSEA. Trimming took 1 base from V and 4 from J, leaving 10 bases between them. The CDR3 contains 13 residues. The CDR3 reads CSVEGQAGTEAFF. For the CDR3, the DNA is TGCAGCGTTGAAGGGCAGGCGGGCACTGAAGCTTTCTTT.

The count of this clone is one. The chain carries TRBV5-1 and TRBJ2-5; 8 bases are shared with TRBD1. The trim removed 5 bases at V and 5 bases at J, leaving 5 bases unmatched. Germline CDR1 is SGHRS and CDR2 is YFSETQ. The CDR3 totals 13 residues. CDR3 region: CASRTGQGETQYF. CDR3 bases: TGCGCCAGCAGAACTGGACAGGGTGAGACCCAGTACTTC. Full variable domain (remainder filled in from reference TRBV5-1 and TRBJ2-5): KAGVTQTPRYLIKTRGQQVTLSCSPISGHRSVSWYQQTPGQGLQFLFEYFSETQRNKGNFPGRFSGRQFSNSRSEMNVSTLELGDSALYLCASRTGQGETQYFGPGTRLLVL.

V is TRBV5-4 and J is TRBJ2-5; 8 bases are a match to TRBD1. CDR1 and CDR2 from the germline V gene are SGHNT and YYREEE (reference sequence). Trimming took 0 bases from V and 4 from J; bases not matched to a gene: 5. The CDR3 loop spans 15 amino acids. The CDR3 is CASSLGGQVAETQYF. DNA of the CDR3: TGTGCCAGCAGCTTGGGGGGACAGGTTGCAGAGACCCAGTACTTC. The whole variable domain, remainder taken from reference TRBV5-4 and TRBJ2-5, is ETGVTQSPTHLIKTRGQQVTLRCSSQSGHNTVSWYQQALGQGPQFIFQYYREEENGRGNFPPRFSGLQFPNYSSELNVNALELDDSALYLCASSLGGQVAETQYFGPGTRLLVL.

The rearrangement uses TRBV6-5 and TRBJ2-1, with D possibly TRBD2 on 5 matching bases. Germline loops: CDR1 MNHEY, CDR2 SVGAGI. Between the trimmed V and J ends, which lost 3 bases and 8 bases, there was a span of 14 bases. This CDR3 is built from 14 residues. CDR3 in DNA: TGTGCCAGCAGTTATAGACTAACTTTCGATGAGCAGTTCTTC. Translating gives CASSYRLTFDEQFF.

The chain employs TRBV4-2 and TRBJ2-3, with D uncertain. This CDR3 comprises 16 residues. Germline CDR1 and CDR2: LGHNA and YNFKEQ. V was pared by 2 bases and J by 4 bases, with 16 bases between. CDR3 sequence reads: CASSQHPGLTADTQYF. CDR3 nucleotides: TGTGCCAGCAGCCAACACCCGGGCCTAACGGCAGATACGCAGTATTTT.

The rearrangement joins TRBV30 to TRBJ2-2, with D unclear. The V end lost 0 bases, the J end lost 7 bases, and 12 bases lay between the germline ends. CDR1 is GTSNPN, CDR2 SVGIG, per germline (reference sequence). The CDR3 loop spans 14 amino acids. The DNA for the CDR3 is TGTGCCTGGAGTGTACGATTGGGCGGCGGGGAGCTGTTTTTT. This gives the protein CAWSVRLGGGELFF. The complete variable domain, with remaining parts taken from reference TRBV30 and TRBJ2-2, reads SQTIHQWPATLVQPVGSPLSLECTVEGTSNPNLYWYRQAAGRGLQLLFYSVGIGQISSEVPQNLSASRPQDRQFILSSKKLLLSDSGFYLCAWSVRLGGGELFFGEGSRLTVL.

V usage is TRBV20-1 and J usage is TRBJ2-1; no clear D gene. Trimming removed 0 bases at V and 7 bases at J, with 4 bases between. Looked up from germline, CDR1 is DFQATT and CDR2 is SNEGSKA (reference sequence). This CDR3 is 11 amino acids long. CDR3 sequence (DNA): TGCAGTGCTAGAGATGTTAATGAGCAGTTCTTC. It yields the protein CSARDVNEQFF.

The sample holds a few counts of this clone. V gene TRBV4-3 combines with J gene TRBJ2-2; 9 nucleotides line up with TRBD2. This CDR3 has 18 amino acids. V was clipped by 5 bases and J by 6 bases; unmatched bases: 16. The germline V gene encodes CDR1 LGHNA and CDR2 YSLEER. CDR3 sequence: CASSSISGGPYHSGELFF. DNA for the CDR3: TGCGCCAGCAGCTCGATTAGCGGGGGCCCCTATCACTCCGGGGAGCTGTTTTTT.

V gene TRBV9 combines with J gene TRBJ2-7; D could derive from TRBD1 or TRBD2 (5 bases each). Germline CDR1 SGDLS, CDR2 YYNGEE. Trimming shortened V by 1 base and J by 5 bases, and 16 bases separated the two germline ends. The CDR3 has 15 amino acids. The CDR3 nucleotides are TGTGCCAGCAGCGTACACGGGACCCCCCGGGACGAGCAGTACTTC. Its translation is CASSVHGTPRDEQYF.

The chain couples TRBV6-1 to TRBJ1-6, with a tentative D call TRBD1 (6 bases). The length of the CDR3 is 18 residues. Germline CDR1 reads MNHNS; CDR2 reads SASEGT. Trimming took 1 base from V and 5 from J, leaving 18 bases between them. The CDR3 protein is CASSEVASRAGDNSPLHF. CDR3 nucleotide sequence: TGTGCCAGCAGTGAAGTGGCTTCAAGGGCAGGGGATAATTCACCCCTCCACTTT.

The chain links TRBV7-2 to TRBJ1-1, with 9 bases aligning to TRBD1. CDR3 length: 14 residues. The V gene's germline CDR1 is SGHTA and CDR2 FQGNSA. Germline trimming cut 6 bases from V and 1 base from J; bases unmatched to any gene: 3. This CDR3 is CASSRDRENTEAFF. DNA for the CDR3: TGTGCCAGCAGTCGGGACAGGGAGAACACTGAAGCTTTCTTT.

V usage is TRBV6-2 or TRBV6-3 and J usage is TRBJ2-3; no reliable D call. Looked up from germline, CDR1 is MNHEY and CDR2 is SVGEGT. The CDR3 extends over 11 amino acids. V was pared by 2 bases and J by 5 bases, with 2 bases between. CDR3 residues: CASSYRDTQYF. The CDR3 coding sequence is TGTGCCAGCAGTTACAGAGATACGCAGTATTTT.

J is TRBJ2-5 and V is TRBV19; weak D call: TRBD1 (6 bases). The germline gives CDR1 LNHDA, CDR2 SQIVND (reference sequence). This CDR3 has 14 residues. The V end was cut by 3 bases, the J end by 5 bases, with 13 bases between. The CDR3 DNA reads TGTGCCAGTAGTATGAGACAGGCGTTGGAGACCCAGTACTTC. Amino acids: CASSMRQALETQYF.

The V and J genes are TRBV19 and TRBJ1-2; maybe TRBD1 (6 bases). Germline loops: CDR1 LNHDA, CDR2 SQIVND (reference sequence). Trimming stripped 0 bases from V and 5 bases from J, with 7 bases between. This CDR3 spans 13 amino acids. CDR3 sequence: CASSIDQGYGYTF. Here the CDR3 DNA reads TGTGCCAGTAGTATAGACCAGGGGTATGGCTACACCTTC.

DNA for the CDR3: TGTGCCAGCAGAGGCACAGGGGGCGGATCCTATAATTCACCCCTCCACTTT. It yields the protein CASRGTGGGSYNSPLHF. V gene TRBV7-8 combines with J gene TRBJ1-6; TRBD1 aligns across 9 bases. Germline CDR1 and CDR2: SGHVS and FQNEAQ. Losses at the gene ends were 6 bases for V and 1 base for J; bases not matched to a gene: 7. This CDR3 contains 17 residues.

V and J are TRBV2 and TRBJ1-5; TRBD1 is a possible D gene (6 bases). The length of the CDR3 is 14 residues. The V gene lost 4 bases and the J gene lost 7 bases, with 14 bases spanning the gap. CDR1 is SNHLY, CDR2 FYNNEI, per germline. The CDR3 DNA reads as TGTGCCAGCAGTGGGCGGGGAGGGGGGCAGCCCCAGCATTTT. Amino acid sequence: CASSGRGGGQPQHF.

This chain links TRBV19 with TRBJ1-6, with D perhaps TRBD1 (5 bases). The V gene lost 6 bases and the J gene lost 0 bases, with 12 bases spanning the gap. The CDR3 extends over 16 amino acids. Germline-derived CDR1 and CDR2 are LNHDA and SQIVND (reference sequence). The DNA of the CDR3 is TGTGCCAGTAGGGGGGGGTCGAGCTCCTATAATTCACCCCTCCACTTT. Its translation is CASRGGSSSYNSPLHF. Together with reference TRBV19 and TRBJ1-6, the CDR3 gives the full variable domain: DGGITQSPKYLFRKEGQNVTLSCEQNLNHDAMYWYRQDPGQGLRLIYYSQIVNDFQKGDIAEGYSVSREKKESFPLTVTSAQKNPTAFYLCASRGGSSSYNSPLHFGNGTRLTVT.

The chain employs TRBV14 and TRBJ1-6, with D unclear. CDR3 size: 15 residues. V was cut by 0 bases and J by 10 bases, with 13 bases left in between. In germline, CDR1 is SGHDN, CDR2 FVKESK. The CDR3 sequence: CASSQDWTVGSPLHF. The CDR3 DNA is TGTGCCAGCAGCCAAGATTGGACGGTGGGCTCACCCCTCCACTTT.

The rearrangement links TRBV19 to TRBJ2-3, with a possible D match to TRBD2 (5 bases). Trimming took 0 bases from V and 5 from J, leaving 9 bases between them. Germline CDR1 reads LNHDA; CDR2 reads SQIVND (reference sequence). This CDR3 has 14 amino acids. The CDR3 DNA is TGTGCCAGTAGTATAGAGCAAGGACTAGATACGCAGTATTTT. Translated, it gives CASSIEQGLDTQYF.

About this clone itself: Other DNA sequences in this specimen translate into the identical CDR3. The V and J genes are TRBV5-1 and TRBJ1-1; D ambiguous. Trimming removed 0 bases at V and 2 bases at J, with 5 bases between. Germline CDR1 and CDR2: SGHRS and YFSETQ. The CDR3 runs to 13 residues. The CDR3 sequence is CASSLEPNTEAFF. DNA for the CDR3: TGCGCCAGCAGCTTGGAGCCTAACACTGAAGCTTTCTTT.

The rearrangement links TRBV18 to TRBJ2-5, with D possibly being TRBD1 or TRBD2 (5 bases each). CDR3 length: 13 residues. Between the trimmed V and J ends, which lost 3 bases and 5 bases, there was a span of 10 bases. Germline CDR1 KGHSH, CDR2 LQKENI. The CDR3 region has the DNA TGTGCCAGCTCACCGACCGGGACGGAGACCCAGTACTTC. Encoded protein: CASSPTGTETQYF.